Detailed here is one T cell receptor beta chain. This record comes from a study of cytomegalovirus exposure and HLA in healthy donors. In the PCR, 60 Vbeta and 13 Jbeta primers were used. As originally analysed: A follow-up analysis tallied tens of millions of unique TCR beta chains, roughly 11 million shared. Sequencing used immunoSEQ multiplex PCR; TCRdb keeps in-frame clones, though not all of them. The V and J calls and the clone size are those of that table, but D and trimming were determined from the DNA. The table has some 90,000 clones, over 70% seen once. Germline V gene data show CDR1 as SGHRS and CDR2 as YFSETQ. The CDR3 loop spans 14 amino acids. The V segment lost 2 bases and the J segment 3 bases; nucleotides outside the gene matches: 4.

The chain couples TRBV5-1 to TRBJ2-7, with TRBD1 identical over 8 bases. This sequence originates from a man in his forties or fifties in good health and CMV-seropositive. Sequencing was performed on PBMCs. CDR3 sequence reads: CASSFGDRGYEQYF. DNA for the CDR3: TGCGCCAGCAGCTTCGGAGACAGGGGCTACGAGCAGTACTTC. Together with reference TRBV5-1 and TRBJ2-7, the CDR3 gives the full variable domain: KAGVTQTPRYLIKTRGQQVTLSCSPISGHRSVSWYQQTPGQGLQFLFEYFSETQRNKGNFPGRFSGRQFSNSRSEMNVSTLELGDSALYLCASSFGDRGYEQYFGPGTRLTVT.